This T cell receptor beta chain was profiled in a study of cytomegalovirus exposure and HLA in healthy donors. V trimming: 6 bases; J trimming: 8 bases; junction bases outside the gene matches: 11. The CDR3 consists of 14 residues. CDR1 is MNHEY, CDR2 SVGAGI, per germline. This clone has only a few counts. Its matching antigen is unknown. Broader study findings: Despite most TCR sequences being rare, some public TCRs occurred in many donors.

Primers for the PCR totalled 60 Vbeta and 13 Jbeta. Assay: immunoSEQ multiplex PCR; the TCRdb copy retains only in-frame clones and omits some. The table includes 100,000 to 150,000 clones, 70% to 85% detected once. This chain joins TRBV6-5 and TRBJ1-2, with 8 bases that match TRBD1. The sequenced material came from PBMCs. This TCR came from a male donor in good health and CMV-seropositive. The CDR3 region has the DNA TGTGCCAGCAGCCGACAGGGGACGGGCCACGGCTACACCTTC. Its protein product is CASSRQGTGHGYTF.